A single sample is the source of the 25 T cell receptor beta chains below, sequenced in a study of cytomegalovirus exposure and HLA in healthy donors. With 60 Vbeta and 13 Jbeta primers, the PCR was carried out. Sequencing used immunoSEQ multiplex PCR; TCRdb keeps in-frame clones, though not all of them. The table records about 100,000 clones, roughly 82% of them present only once. Sequences were obtained from PBMCs. The receptors stem from a man aged 25 to 40 in good health and CMV-seropositive.

The chain employs TRBV7-2 and TRBJ1-2; possibly TRBD1 for D (5 bases). The germline V gene encodes CDR1 SGHTA and CDR2 FQGNSA. The CDR3 extends over 14 amino acids. V lost 4 bases, J lost 8 bases, and 17 bases lay in between. The CDR3 region is CASSSQLTGSGYTF. CDR3 sequence (DNA): TGTGCCAGCAGCTCCCAACTTACAGGAAGCGGCTACACCTTC.

This sequence joins TRBV7-9 and TRBJ2-2; TRBD1 matches 10 bases. Germline V gives CDR1 SEHNR, CDR2 FQNEAQ (reference sequence). With 1 base clipped from V and 6 bases from J, the junction kept 2 bases outside the gene matches. The CDR3 is 15 residues long. The CDR3 DNA reads TGTGCCAGCAGCTTAGATGGGACAGGGGCCGGGGAGCTGTTTTTT. Amino acids: CASSLDGTGAGELFF.

The rearrangement links TRBV5-8 to TRBJ2-7; 13 bases are shared with TRBD2. Germline CDR1 SGHTS, CDR2 YDEGEE. This CDR3 has 15 residues. Trimming removed 3 bases from V and 5 bases from J; junction bases left unmatched: 5. CDR3 loop: CASSWGLAGFNEQYF. The CDR3 DNA reads TGTGCCAGCAGCTGGGGACTAGCGGGGTTTAACGAGCAGTACTTC.

This clone was detected only a few times. This chain uses TRBV18 with TRBJ1-2, with 9 bases identical to TRBD1. The CDR3 extends over 15 amino acids. The V and J ends lost 1 base and 8 bases, in that order; junction bases with no gene match: 8. Germline loops: CDR1 KGHSH, CDR2 LQKENI. The CDR3 DNA sequence: TGTGCCAGCTCACCACTGGAGACAGGGGGACGAGGCTACACCTTC. Translation gives CASSPLETGGRGYTF.

The gene calls are TRBV27 and TRBJ1-4; D is ambiguous. V gave up 2 bases and J gave up 7 bases, with 8 bases separating them. CDR3 size: 13 residues. The germline gives CDR1 MNHEY, CDR2 SMNVEV (reference sequence). Here the CDR3 DNA reads TGTGCCAGCAGTTTACGGGAGAGTGAAAAACTGTTTTTT. Its translation: CASSLRESEKLFF.

The rearrangement joins TRBV6-6 to TRBJ2-2, with 9 bases fitting TRBD2. J was trimmed by 6 bases and V by 6 bases; bases with no gene match: 2. The CDR3 consists of 13 residues. Germline CDR1 MNHNY, CDR2 SVGAGI (reference sequence). CDR3 coding DNA: TGTGCCAGCAGAGGACTAGCGTCCGGGGAGCTGTTTTTT. Encoded protein: CASRGLASGELFF.

This rearrangement joins TRBV2 to TRBJ1-5, with D perhaps TRBD1 (6 bases). Germline loops: CDR1 SNHLY, CDR2 FYNNEI. The germline V and J ends were trimmed by 8 bases and 6 bases, with 14 bases remaining between them. This CDR3 is 13 amino acids long. CDR3 region: CASCRLDSQPQHF. DNA of the CDR3: TGTGCCAGCTGTCGTTTGGACAGTCAGCCCCAGCATTTT.

This chain connects TRBV23-1 to TRBJ1-5; D uncertain. TRBV23-1 is designated an ORF whose function remains uncertain. The V end lost 6 bases, the J end lost 7 bases, and 16 bases lay between the germline ends. The CDR3 has 14 amino acids. The CDR3, as DNA: TGCGCCAGCAGCCGACCGCCGGGGAGACAGCCCCAGCATTTT. Its translation is CASSRPPGRQPQHF.

The chain has TRBV2 and TRBJ1-5, with D perhaps matching TRBD1 (5 bases). The germline V and J ends were trimmed by 6 bases and 0 bases, with 12 bases remaining between them. Germline lookup yields CDR1 SNHLY and CDR2 FYNNEI. The CDR3 consists of 15 residues. The CDR3 DNA is TGTGCCAGCAGAGCAGGGTCTTTTAGCAATCAGCCCCAGCATTTT. This codes for CASRAGSFSNQPQHF.

The V and J genes are TRBV19 and TRBJ1-2; 7 positions agree with TRBD1. With V trimmed by 5 bases and J by 2 bases, 2 bases remained unmatched. Germline V gives CDR1 LNHDA, CDR2 SQIVND (reference sequence). CDR3 length equals 13 residues. In nucleotides, the CDR3 is TGTGCCAGTAGTGAGGACAGGAACTATGGCTACACCTTC. This gives the protein CASSEDRNYGYTF.

The chain is built from TRBV7-9 and TRBJ2-5, with 8 positions matching TRBD1. CDR1 is SEHNR, CDR2 FQNEAQ, per germline (reference sequence). J lost 3 bases, V lost 0 bases, and 3 bases had no gene match. The CDR3 extends over 15 amino acids. CDR3 DNA: TGTGCCAGCAGCTTAGCGCAGGGGGCTAAAGAGACCCAGTACTTC. Translated: CASSLAQGAKETQYF.

A few counts support this clone. The chain carries TRBV21-1 and TRBJ2-7; the table's D gene call, TRBD2, was not cross checked with the DNA. TRBV21-1 is given as a pseudogene. The CDR3 has 14 residues. CDR3 nucleotide sequence: TGTGCCAGCAGCAGAGGCGGGGAAACCTACGAGCAGTACTTC. Its translation is CASSRGGETYEQYF.

About this clone itself: One junction end does not reproduce the germline sequence, and a read error may be involved. The V and J genes are TRBV19 and TRBJ1-2; D is unclear. Germline assignment: CDR1 LNHDA and CDR2 SQIVND (reference sequence). CDR3 length equals 14 residues. CDR3 residues: CASSIAGPGSESLF. The CDR3 coding sequence is TGTGCCAGTAGTATAGCGGGTCCCGGGAGCGAATCCCTCTTC.

The J gene is TRBJ1-5, the V gene TRBV18, with 12 nucleotides matching TRBD1. With V trimmed by 2 bases and J by 3 bases, 8 bases remained unmatched. Germline assignment: CDR1 KGHSH and CDR2 LQKENI. The CDR3 extends over 18 amino acids. This chain's CDR3 is CASSPLRGTGGLNQPQHF. CDR3 nucleotides: TGTGCCAGCTCACCATTGAGGGGGACAGGGGGCCTCAATCAGCCCCAGCATTTT.

The gene calls are TRBV5-1 and TRBJ2-1; 11 bases line up with TRBD2. V was clipped by 4 bases and J by 9 bases; unmatched bases: 15. CDR1 SGHRS and CDR2 YFSETQ come from the germline V gene. This CDR3 spans 17 amino acids. The DNA of the CDR3 is TGCGCCAGCAGCGCCCGACTAGCGGGGCCGGCGGTTGGTGAGCAGTTCTTC. It yields the protein CASSARLAGPAVGEQFF. Together with reference TRBV5-1 and TRBJ2-1, the CDR3 gives the full variable domain: KAGVTQTPRYLIKTRGQQVTLSCSPISGHRSVSWYQQTPGQGLQFLFEYFSETQRNKGNFPGRFSGRQFSNSRSEMNVSTLELGDSALYLCASSARLAGPAVGEQFFGPGTRLTVL.

The chain is built from TRBV6-5 and TRBJ1-2; D unresolved. The CDR3 spans 13 residues. The V gene lost 2 bases and the J gene lost 4 bases, with 8 bases spanning the gap. From germline, CDR1 is MNHEY and CDR2 SVGAGI. Here the CDR3 reads CASSYAVSYGYTF. CDR3 coding DNA: TGTGCCAGCAGTTACGCGGTTTCCTATGGCTACACCTTC.

V gene TRBV6-1 combines with J gene TRBJ1-2, with D possibly TRBD1 on 6 matching bases. This CDR3 spans 15 amino acids. Trimming removed 7 bases at V and 4 bases at J, with 19 bases between. CDR1 and CDR2 (germline): MNHNS, SASEGT. The CDR3 bases are TGTGCCAGCACCCCGCGGGGGACAAATCGCTATGGCTACACCTTC. It translates to CASTPRGTNRYGYTF.

V and J are TRBV30 and TRBJ1-1; the match to TRBD1 covers 7 bases. The length of the CDR3 is 12 residues. Germline CDR1 reads GTSNPN; CDR2 reads SVGIG (reference sequence). V trimming: 8 bases; J trimming: 4 bases; junction bases outside the gene matches: 7. CDR3 region: CAVDRAPTEAFF. The CDR3 nucleotides read TGTGCCGTAGACAGGGCACCCACTGAAGCTTTCTTT.

There are a few counts of this clone. The same CDR3 arises from other DNA sequences in this sample as well. V usage is TRBV5-1 and J usage is TRBJ1-1, with 7 bases lining up with TRBD1. From germline, CDR1 is SGHRS and CDR2 YFSETQ. Unmatched junction bases numbered 0, after V lost 0 bases and J lost 1 base. This CDR3 comprises 14 residues. The CDR3 nucleotides read TGCGCCAGCAGCTTGGCAGGGGGGAACACTGAAGCTTTCTTT. Its protein product is CASSLAGGNTEAFF.

The rearrangement joins TRBV5-1 to TRBJ2-1, with 9 bases lining up with TRBD1. CDR1 is SGHRS, CDR2 YFSETQ, per germline. This CDR3 contains 13 residues. V trimming: 4 bases; J trimming: 8 bases; junction bases outside the gene matches: 4. CDR3 loop: CASSRWTGDEQFF. Written as DNA, the CDR3 is TGCGCCAGCAGCAGATGGACAGGGGATGAGCAGTTCTTC. Together with reference TRBV5-1 and TRBJ2-1, the CDR3 gives the full variable domain: KAGVTQTPRYLIKTRGQQVTLSCSPISGHRSVSWYQQTPGQGLQFLFEYFSETQRNKGNFPGRFSGRQFSNSRSEMNVSTLELGDSALYLCASSRWTGDEQFFGPGTRLTVL.

This chain connects TRBV21-1 to TRBJ2-2; the D call of TRBD1 is as the table states it, not checked on the DNA. TRBV21-1 is annotated as a pseudogene. This CDR3 spans 18 amino acids. In DNA form, the CDR3 reads TGTGCCAGCAGGATTCGCAGACAGGGGATATTTTGCACCGGGGAGCTGTTTTTT. Residues: CASRIRRQGIFCTGELFF.

The rearrangement uses TRBV5-1 and TRBJ1-2; D is uncertain. The CDR3 sequence is 13 residues long. Per the germline V gene, CDR1 is SGHRS and CDR2 is YFSETQ. V shed 7 bases and J shed 1 base, with 11 bases lying between them. CDR3 region: CASSPVLNYGYTF. Here the CDR3 DNA reads TGCGCCAGCTCCCCAGTTCTTAACTATGGCTACACCTTC.

This sequence joins TRBV6-5 and TRBJ2-5; 8 bases line up with TRBD1. The CDR3 loop spans 16 amino acids. Germline V gene data show CDR1 as MNHEY and CDR2 as SVGAGI. With V trimmed by 2 bases and J by 1 base, 6 bases remained unmatched. The chain's CDR3 is CASSYGPGGLQETQYF. The CDR3 DNA reads as TGTGCCAGCAGTTACGGCCCAGGGGGCCTCCAAGAGACCCAGTACTTC.

This clone occurred a few times. CDR3 loop: CASSPLSRVSNEQFF. The CDR3 region has the DNA TGTGCCAGCAGCCCACTGTCGAGGGTGTCCAATGAGCAGTTCTTC. The gene calls are TRBV7-2 and TRBJ2-1, with D perhaps TRBD2 (5 bases). Germline V gives CDR1 SGHTA, CDR2 FQGNSA. The CDR3 runs to 15 residues. Trimming stripped 5 bases from V and 6 bases from J, with 17 bases between.

The chain couples TRBV7-9 to TRBJ1-1; 7 nucleotides agree with TRBD1. V trimming: 0 bases; J trimming: 4 bases; junction bases outside the gene matches: 2. The CDR3 length is 14 residues. In germline, CDR1 is SEHNR, CDR2 FQNEAQ (reference sequence). The CDR3 sequence: CASSLAAGGTEAFF. The CDR3 DNA follows: TGTGCCAGCAGCTTAGCGGCAGGGGGCACTGAAGCTTTCTTT.